The T cell receptor (beta chain) described here comes from a study of blood T cell repertoires in COVID-19. About the research overall: Sources were T cells, B-cell-depleted T cells, or PBMCs; the material itself was cDNA or gDNA.

Cohorts were determined from participant-reported clinical history. Two negative PCRs, clearance, or symptom resolution had been documented for recovered Cohort 3 donors. Repertoires were generated with immunoSEQ multiplex PCR, while TCRdb's copy carries only in-frame clones and drops some. This sample has about 140,000 clones, with 75% to 80% found just once. The receptor was isolated from a woman aged 45-59 years who had recovered from COVID-19. Input material: PBMCs or T cells enriched from blood (not recorded which).

This CDR3 is CAWTPGQSYEQYF. The DNA of the CDR3 is TGTGCCTGGACCCCGGGACAGTCCTACGAGCAGTACTTC. The chain combines TRBV30 with TRBJ2-7; 7 bases line up with TRBD1. The CDR3 runs 13 residues. Germline CDR1 GTSNPN, CDR2 SVGIG (reference sequence). V was clipped by 4 bases and J by 1 base; unmatched bases: 4.